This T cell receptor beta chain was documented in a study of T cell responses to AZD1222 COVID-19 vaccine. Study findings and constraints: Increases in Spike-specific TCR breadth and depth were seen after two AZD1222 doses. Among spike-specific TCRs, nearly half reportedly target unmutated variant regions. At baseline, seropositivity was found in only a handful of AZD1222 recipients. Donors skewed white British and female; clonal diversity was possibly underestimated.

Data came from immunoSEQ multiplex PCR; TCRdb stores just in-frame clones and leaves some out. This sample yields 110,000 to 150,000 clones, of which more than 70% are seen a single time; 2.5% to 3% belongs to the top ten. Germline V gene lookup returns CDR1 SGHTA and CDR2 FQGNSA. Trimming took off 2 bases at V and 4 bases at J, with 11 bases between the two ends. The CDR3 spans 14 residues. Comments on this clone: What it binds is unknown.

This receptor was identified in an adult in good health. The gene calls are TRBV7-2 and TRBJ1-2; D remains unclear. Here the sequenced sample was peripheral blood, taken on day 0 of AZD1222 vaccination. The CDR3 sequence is CASSLSRTAYGYTF. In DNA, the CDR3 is TGTGCCAGCAGCTTATCGCGCACGGCCTATGGCTACACCTTC.